The 10 T cell receptor beta chains in this list originate from one sample, sequenced in a study of blood T cell repertoires in COVID-19. Sequencing used immunoSEQ multiplex PCR; TCRdb keeps in-frame clones, though not all of them. The repertoire holds approximately 90,000 clones, roughly 89% seen once, with approximately 3.1% in the top ten. Sequenced sample: peripheral blood. Receptors originate from a woman between 65 and 79 years old with acute or convalescent COVID-19.

V is TRBV3-1 (or the pseudogene TRBV3-2) and J is TRBJ2-5; 13 bases are shared with TRBD2. CDR1 is LGHDT and CDR2 is YNNKEL in the germline V gene (reference sequence). V was pared by 1 base and J by 7 bases, with 3 bases of the junction left unmatched. The CDR3 has 15 residues. The CDR3, as DNA: TGTGCCAGCAGCCAAGGGACTAGCGGGGGAGGGACCCAGTACTTC. Protein sequence: CASSQGTSGGGTQYF.

V is TRBV5-4 and J is TRBJ2-2; TRBD2 matches at 9 bases. Unmatched junction bases numbered 7, after V lost 1 base and J lost 6 bases. Germline CDR1 is SGHNT and CDR2 is YYREEE (reference sequence). This CDR3 contains 16 residues. The CDR3 DNA reads as TGTGCCAGCAGCTTGTCTGTGCGGGGGGGGGCCGGGGAGCTGTTTTTT. This codes for CASSLSVRGGAGELFF.

V usage is TRBV18 and J usage is TRBJ1-6, with a tentative D call TRBD1 (5 bases). CDR1 and CDR2 (germline): KGHSH, LQKENI. Trimming took off 3 bases at V and 10 bases at J, with 10 bases between the two ends. The CDR3 runs to 13 residues. The CDR3 sequence: CASSPDIESPLHF. The CDR3 nucleotides are TGTGCCAGCTCACCGGACATCGAATCACCCCTCCACTTT.

This chain links TRBV28 with TRBJ2-3, with D perhaps TRBD1 (6 bases). The CDR3 length is 13 residues. V lost 10 bases to trimming and J lost 6 bases, with 17 bases between them. CDR1 and CDR2 (germline): MDHEN, SYDVKM. The CDR3 DNA sequence: TGTGCCATCTTCCCACCGAGGGGGGATACGCAGTATTTT. It is translated as CAIFPPRGDTQYF.

The sample holds one count of this clone. The V gene is TRBV28, the J gene TRBJ1-2; D unclear. In germline, CDR1 is MDHEN, CDR2 SYDVKM. V was cut by 7 bases and J by 4 bases, with 4 bases left in between. The CDR3 runs 10 residues. CDR3 in DNA: TGTGCCAGCACCAGCTATGGCTACACCTTC. Its protein is CASTSYGYTF.

This clone has a single count. The CDR3 sequence: CASTPSEGGELFF. CDR3 DNA: TGTGCCAGCACGCCTAGCGAGGGCGGGGAGCTGTTTTTT. This chain joins TRBV13 and TRBJ2-2, with a possible D match to TRBD2 (6 bases). This CDR3 spans 13 amino acids. In germline, CDR1 is PRHDT, CDR2 FYEKMQ (reference sequence). The V end lost 7 bases, the J end lost 7 bases, and 13 bases lay between the germline ends.

The chain uses TRBV2 and TRBJ1-5; possible D gene TRBD1, 5 bases. Looked up from germline, CDR1 is SNHLY and CDR2 is FYNNEI. V was cut by 4 bases and J by 6 bases, with 13 bases left in between. The CDR3 spans 14 residues. CDR3 coding DNA: TGTGCCAGCAGTGCCAGGGAGGGGATTCAGCCCCAGCATTTT. It is translated as CASSAREGIQPQHF.

This clone was counted once. The genes are TRBV18 and TRBJ1-6, with D possibly being TRBD1 (6 bases). This CDR3 region has 17 residues. The ends were cut back, 6 bases at V and 0 bases at J, with 15 bases in the middle. Germline V gives CDR1 KGHSH, CDR2 LQKENI. The CDR3 loop is CASSPGAASSYNSPLHF. The DNA for the CDR3 is TGTGCCAGCTCTCCAGGGGCTGCTAGCTCCTATAATTCACCCCTCCACTTT. The full variable domain, rest sourced from reference TRBV18 and TRBJ1-6, is NAGVMQNPRHLVRRRGQEARLRCSPMKGHSHVYWYRQLPEEGLKFMVYLQKENIIDESGMPKERFSAEFPKEGPSILRIQQVVRGDSAAYFCASSPGAASSYNSPLHFGNGTRLTVT.

This clone has a single count. The rearrangement uses TRBV19 and TRBJ1-6; maybe TRBD1 (6 bases). The germline CDR1 and CDR2 sequences are LNHDA and SQIVND (reference sequence). The CDR3 is made up of 14 amino acids. V was shortened by 5 bases and J by 10 bases, with 15 bases between the two germline ends. In DNA form, the CDR3 reads TGTGCCAGTAGTCCCCAAGGACAGATATCACCCCTCCACTTT. It yields the protein CASSPQGQISPLHF.

V usage is TRBV9 and J usage is TRBJ1-2; TRBD1 matches at 7 bases. V lost 3 bases, J lost 8 bases, and 7 bases stayed unmatched. CDR3 size: 13 residues. Germline V CDR1 and CDR2: SGDLS, YYNGEE. CDR3 sequence (DNA): TGTGCCAGCAGCGCACGACAGGGAAGCGGCTACACCTTC. It is translated as CASSARQGSGYTF. Together with reference TRBV9 and TRBJ1-2, the CDR3 gives the full variable domain: DSGVTQTPKHLITATGQRVTLRCSPRSGDLSVYWYQQSLDQGLQFLIQYYNGEERAKGNILERFSAQQFPDLHSELNLSSLELGDSALYFCASSARQGSGYTFGSGTRLTVV.